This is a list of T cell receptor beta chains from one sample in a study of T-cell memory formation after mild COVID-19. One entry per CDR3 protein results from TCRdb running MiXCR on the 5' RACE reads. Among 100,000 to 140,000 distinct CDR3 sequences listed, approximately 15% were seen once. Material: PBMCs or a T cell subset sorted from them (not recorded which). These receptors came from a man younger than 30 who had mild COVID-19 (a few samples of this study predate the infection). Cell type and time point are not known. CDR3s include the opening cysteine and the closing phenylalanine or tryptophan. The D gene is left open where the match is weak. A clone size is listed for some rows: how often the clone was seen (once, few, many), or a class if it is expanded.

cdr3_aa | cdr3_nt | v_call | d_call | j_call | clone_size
CASSEQISSNQPQHF | TGCGCCAGCAGCGAGCAAATCAGTAGCAATCAGCCCCAGCATTTT | TRBV5-1 | . | TRBJ1-5 | .
CASSRRLAGTLDTQYF | TGTGCCAGCAGCAGAAGACTAGCGGGAACATTGGATACGCAGTATTTT | TRBV7-2 | TRBD2 | TRBJ2-3 | .
CASVGDLPTDTQYF | TGTGCCAGCGTAGGGGACCTACCCACAGATACGCAGTATTTT | TRBV6-2/TRBV6-3 | . | TRBJ2-3 | .
CASSRGSGTRYEQYF | TGTGCCAGCAGCCGTGGCTCGGGTACCCGCTACGAGCAGTACTTC | TRBV11-2 | . | TRBJ2-7 | few
CSARVAGLGISYGYTF | TGCAGTGCTAGGGTCGCGGGGCTCGGGATCTCTTATGGCTACACCTTC | TRBV20-1 | . | TRBJ1-2 | few
CAWIELPSTDTQYF | TGTGCCTGGATTGAATTACCTAGCACAGATACGCAGTATTTT | TRBV30 | . | TRBJ2-3 | few
CASSQLPGGDQPQHF | TGCGCCAGCAGCCAACTACCAGGGGGGGATCAGCCCCAGCATTTT | TRBV4-1 | TRBD1 | TRBJ1-5 | few
CASSLVDPRTDTQYF | TGTGCCAGCAGCTTAGTGGATCCCCGCACAGATACGCAGTATTTT | TRBV7-6 | . | TRBJ2-3 | few
CASKNLLNEKLFF | TGTGCCAGTAAGAACTTGCTGAATGAAAAACTGTTTTTT | TRBV6-6 | . | TRBJ1-4 | few
CASSSPDRGRTDTQYF | TGTGCCAGCAGCAGCCCGGACAGGGGCAGGACAGATACGCAGTATTTT | TRBV21-1 | . | TRBJ2-3 | .
CASSLGLVGGGNRQFF | TGTGCCAGCAGCTTAGGTCTGGTGGGTGGCGGGAACCGGCAGTTCTTC | TRBV7-3 | . | TRBJ2-1 | .
CASSPQWGVVQPQHF | TGCGCCAGCAGCCCACAGTGGGGGGTCGTTCAGCCCCAGCATTTT | TRBV4-1 | . | TRBJ1-5 | .
CARSDRGGHQPQHF | TGCGCCAGAAGTGATCGGGGGGGCCATCAGCCCCAGCATTTT | TRBV10-1 | . | TRBJ1-5 | .
CASSQGGPVNEQFF | TGTGCCAGCAGCCAGGGGGGACCCGTAAATGAGCAGTTCTTC | TRBV7-9 | . | TRBJ2-1 | .
CSATGLPSSTDTQYF | TGCAGTGCCACAGGACTACCCTCTAGCACAGATACGCAGTATTTT | TRBV20-1 | . | TRBJ2-3 | many
CASSLYGATHIGELFF | TGCGCCAGCAGCTTGTACGGGGCGACCCACATCGGGGAGCTGTTTTTT | TRBV5-1 | . | TRBJ2-2 | few